Presented here are 26 T cell receptor beta chains from one specimen sequenced in a study of T cells in tuberculosis. Time point reported: new active TB diagnosis, blood taken before or within 7 days of starting treatment. The repertoire was sequenced with immunoSEQ multiplex PCR; TCRdb's copy has only in-frame clones and lacks some. Here the sample spans about 34,000 clones, approximately 93% being singletons. Sequencing used PBMCs, obtained at tuberculosis diagnosis. The receptors shown here come from an adult with tuberculosis.

V usage is TRBV5-1 and J usage is TRBJ2-5, with 8 positions matching TRBD2. The V gene end was trimmed by 4 bases and the J gene end by 3 bases; junction bases not matched to a gene: 11. Germline CDR1 reads SGHRS; CDR2 reads YFSETQ. This CDR3 has 16 amino acids. The DNA of the CDR3 is TGCGCCAGCAGCACCAGTGTTAGCGGGATGAAAGAGACCCAGTACTTC. It specifies CASSTSVSGMKETQYF.

V gene TRBV30 combines with J gene TRBJ1-1; D remains ambiguous. Deletions cut 0 bases from V and 4 bases from J, with 9 bases between. CDR1 and CDR2 from the germline V gene are GTSNPN and SVGIG (reference sequence). This CDR3 spans 13 amino acids. This CDR3 reads CAWSVEEATEAFF. The DNA for the CDR3 is TGTGCCTGGAGTGTAGAGGAGGCCACTGAAGCTTTCTTT. The full variable domain, rest sourced from reference TRBV30 and TRBJ1-1, is SQTIHQWPATLVQPVGSPLSLECTVEGTSNPNLYWYRQAAGRGLQLLFYSVGIGQISSEVPQNLSASRPQDRQFILSSKKLLLSDSGFYLCAWSVEEATEAFFGQGTRLTVV.

This clone has a single count. J is TRBJ2-7 and V is TRBV4-1; 13 bases align to TRBD2. CDR1 and CDR2 from the germline V gene are MGHRA and YSYEKL. After removal of 1 base from V and 2 bases from J, the junction contained 8 bases not matched to a gene. This CDR3 region has 18 residues. This chain's CDR3 is CASSQVGPGTSGTYEQYF. In DNA, the CDR3 is TGCGCCAGCAGCCAAGTTGGCCCCGGGACTAGCGGGACCTACGAGCAGTACTTC.

V is TRBV28 and J is TRBJ2-2; D uncertain. The CDR3 extends over 11 amino acids. Per the germline V gene, CDR1 is MDHEN and CDR2 is SYDVKM. V was cut by 8 bases and J by 1 base, with 2 bases left in between. CDR3 amino acids: CASLNTGELFF. The CDR3 DNA sequence: TGTGCCAGCCTGAACACCGGGGAGCTGTTTTTT.

This clone appeared once. The chain has TRBV5-1 and TRBJ1-2; 7 bases line up with TRBD1. The CDR3 sequence is 15 residues long. Germline V gives CDR1 SGHRS, CDR2 YFSETQ. With V trimmed by 4 bases and J by 6 bases, 12 bases remained unmatched. CDR3 nucleotide sequence: TGCGCCAGCAGCAATACTACAGGGGCAAAGGATGGCTACACCTTC. This sequence encodes CASSNTTGAKDGYTF. Full variable domain (missing parts from reference TRBV5-1 and TRBJ1-2): KAGVTQTPRYLIKTRGQQVTLSCSPISGHRSVSWYQQTPGQGLQFLFEYFSETQRNKGNFPGRFSGRQFSNSRSEMNVSTLELGDSALYLCASSNTTGAKDGYTFGSGTRLTVV.

The chain combines TRBV5-6 with TRBJ1-3; TRBD1 matches at 8 bases. Germline-derived CDR1 and CDR2 are SGHDT and YYEEEE. The V and J ends lost 2 bases and 0 bases, in that order; junction bases with no gene match: 7. CDR3 length: 17 amino acids. CDR3 in amino acids: CASSLWTGPSSGNTIYF. CDR3 nucleotides: TGTGCCAGCAGCTTATGGACAGGGCCAAGCTCTGGAAACACCATATATTTT.

The chain carries TRBV5-1 and TRBJ1-1; no clear D gene. V lost 1 base and J 0 bases, leaving 7 bases between the germline ends. Germline V gene sequence: CDR1 SGHRS, CDR2 YFSETQ. The CDR3 has 14 amino acids. CDR3 sequence (DNA): TGCGCCAGCAGCTTGTGGCAGTTGAACACTGAAGCTTTCTTT. It is translated as CASSLWQLNTEAFF.

CDR3 nucleotides: TGTGCCAGCAGCCCCCTCGGGACTAGCGGAAACAATGAGCAGTTCTTC. Protein sequence: CASSPLGTSGNNEQFF. The rearrangement joins TRBV28 to TRBJ2-1, with 11 positions matching TRBD2. This CDR3 contains 16 residues. Germline loops: CDR1 MDHEN, CDR2 SYDVKM. V shed 6 bases, J shed 5 bases, and the junction held 9 bases outside the gene matches. The full variable domain, completed using reference TRBV28 and TRBJ2-1, is DVKVTQSSRYLVKRTGEKVFLECVQDMDHENMFWYRQDPGLGLRLIYFSYDVKMKEKGDIPEGYSVSREKKERFSLILESASTNQTSMYLCASSPLGTSGNNEQFFGPGTRLTVL.

The CDR3 nucleotides read TGTGCCAGTAGTATGGGACAGGGGGTCGCAGATACGCAGTATTTT. This translates into CASSMGQGVADTQYF. The chain recombines TRBV19 with TRBJ2-3, with TRBD1 identical over 11 bases. Germline V gene sequence: CDR1 LNHDA, CDR2 SQIVND (reference sequence). The CDR3 spans 15 residues. After removal of 3 bases from V and 4 bases from J, the junction contained 3 bases not matched to a gene.

This rearrangement joins TRBV7-9 to TRBJ2-7; the D gene is possibly TRBD2 (5 bases). CDR3 length: 15 residues. V lost 0 bases and J 2 bases, leaving 11 bases between the germline ends. The germline CDR1 and CDR2 sequences are SEHNR and FQNEAQ (reference sequence). DNA for the CDR3: TGTGCCAGCAGCTTAGCAGGTCGAGGGCCCTACGAGCAGTACTTC. Protein product: CASSLAGRGPYEQYF.

V and J are TRBV2 and TRBJ2-7; D unclear. Trimming shortened V by 4 bases and J by 3 bases, and 10 bases separated the two germline ends. This CDR3 spans 13 amino acids. Germline V CDR1 and CDR2: SNHLY, FYNNEI. CDR3 residues: CASSAGPSYEQYF. In DNA form, the CDR3 reads TGTGCCAGCAGTGCTGGCCCAAGCTACGAGCAGTACTTC.

The V call is TRBV4-1, the J call TRBJ2-7; 13 positions agree with TRBD2. This CDR3 has 15 residues. V was clipped by 1 base and J by 5 bases; unmatched bases: 2. The germline CDR1 and CDR2 sequences are MGHRA and YSYEKL. The CDR3 DNA is TGCGCCAGCAGCCAAGGGACTAGCGGGAGAGACGAGCAGTACTTC. It yields the protein CASSQGTSGRDEQYF.

V gene TRBV5-6 combines with J gene TRBJ1-2; possibly TRBD1 for D (6 bases). This CDR3 has 14 amino acids. Germline values: CDR1 SGHDT, CDR2 YYEEEE. The V end was cut by 0 bases, the J end by 4 bases, with 10 bases between. The CDR3 protein is CASSLARQAYGYTF. CDR3 DNA: TGTGCCAGCAGCTTGGCTCGACAGGCCTATGGCTACACCTTC.

The J gene is TRBJ1-1, the V gene TRBV7-9, with D possibly being TRBD1 (6 bases). Germline CDR1 reads SEHNR; CDR2 reads FQNEAQ (reference sequence). Between the trimmed V and J ends, which lost 4 bases and 0 bases, there was a span of 12 bases. The CDR3 runs 15 residues. In DNA, the CDR3 is TGTGCCAGCAGCTCCCTGGACAGCCTGAACACTGAAGCTTTCTTT. Translated: CASSSLDSLNTEAFF.

The V and J genes are TRBV19 and TRBJ1-1, with D maybe TRBD1 (5 bases). The V end lost 4 bases, the J end lost 1 base, and 7 bases lay between the germline ends. CDR1 is LNHDA, CDR2 SQIVND, per germline (reference sequence). The CDR3 is 13 residues long. The CDR3 reads CASSKGPNTEAFF. The CDR3 DNA sequence: TGTGCCAGTAGTAAGGGGCCGAACACTGAAGCTTTCTTT.

The chain combines TRBV4-2 with TRBJ2-7; TRBD2 aligns across 12 bases. J gave up 0 bases and V 1 base, and 7 bases lay outside the gene matches. The CDR3 is 18 residues long. Per the germline V gene, CDR1 is LGHNA and CDR2 is YNFKEQ. CDR3 sequence reads: CASSQGLAGVFSSYEQYF. As DNA, the CDR3 is TGTGCCAGCAGCCAAGGACTAGCGGGGGTCTTTAGCTCCTACGAGCAGTACTTC.

The chain is built from TRBV6-1 and TRBJ2-7; 7 bases are shared with TRBD1. The germline CDR1 and CDR2 sequences are MNHNS and SASEGT. Trimming cost V 4 bases and J 3 bases; bases outside gene matches: 15. The CDR3 has 17 residues. DNA for the CDR3: TGTGCCAGCAGTGGGACAGGTAGGGGCCCGGGCCGCTACGAGCAGTACTTC. Its protein is CASSGTGRGPGRYEQYF.

J is TRBJ2-1 and V is TRBV9; TRBD2 aligns across 8 bases. V was clipped by 4 bases and J by 6 bases; unmatched bases: 12. Germline CDR1 SGDLS, CDR2 YYNGEE. There are 16 residues in the CDR3. CDR3 sequence reads: CASSPPGLGRGNEQFF. In DNA form, the CDR3 reads TGTGCCAGCAGCCCACCGGGACTAGGGCGGGGCAATGAGCAGTTCTTC.

V gene TRBV6-6 combines with J gene TRBJ1-2; D is unclear. CDR3 length equals 13 residues. Germline V gene data show CDR1 as MNHNY and CDR2 as SVGAGI (reference sequence). V gave up 6 bases and J gave up 5 bases, with 13 bases separating them. The CDR3 bases are TGTGCCAGCAGCAAAGCCCCGGAGTATGGCTACACCTTC. It is translated as CASSKAPEYGYTF.

V is TRBV29-1 and J is TRBJ2-7; D is perhaps TRBD2 (6 bases). Germline assignment: CDR1 SQVTM and CDR2 ANQGSEA. The CDR3 consists of 12 residues. V was trimmed by 5 bases and J by 2 bases, leaving 10 bases between them. The chain's CDR3 is CSVILATYEQYF. The CDR3 bases are TGCAGCGTTATACTAGCTACCTACGAGCAGTACTTC.

The V call is TRBV20-1, the J call TRBJ1-2, with D perhaps matching TRBD1 (5 bases). The CDR3 sequence is 10 residues long. Germline CDR1 and CDR2: DFQATT and SNEGSKA (reference sequence). Trimming cost V 5 bases and J 7 bases, with 8 bases left between them. This CDR3 is CSARQRGYTF. Here the CDR3 DNA reads TGCAGTGCTCGACAGCGTGGCTACACCTTC.

CDR3 sequence reads: CAWRRSPQETQYF. CDR3 sequence (DNA): TGTGCCTGGAGAAGAAGCCCTCAAGAGACCCAGTACTTC. The chain has TRBV30 and TRBJ2-5, with no clear D. CDR3 length: 13 residues. CDR1 is GTSNPN, CDR2 SVGIG, per germline (reference sequence). The germline V and J ends were trimmed by 3 bases and 2 bases, with 10 bases remaining between them.

The chain is built from TRBV19 and TRBJ2-7; no definite D call. Germline loops: CDR1 LNHDA, CDR2 SQIVND (reference sequence). V gave up 6 bases and J gave up 2 bases, with 14 bases separating them. The CDR3 loop spans 14 amino acids. CDR3 DNA sequence: TGTGCCAGTAGCTTGAGACACACAACCTACGAGCAGTACTTC. Translating it yields CASSLRHTTYEQYF.

This clone was seen just once. V gene TRBV11-2 combines with J gene TRBJ1-2, with unresolved D. Trimming took 5 bases from V and 0 from J, leaving 16 bases between them. The CDR3 runs to 16 residues. Looked up from germline, CDR1 is SGHAT and CDR2 is FQNNGV. CDR3 sequence (DNA): TGTGCCAGCAGCGCCTGGGGTCGGGGAGCTAACTATGGCTACACCTTC. This gives the protein CASSAWGRGANYGYTF.

This chain links TRBV19 with TRBJ1-4, with 7 bases aligning to TRBD1. V dropped 4 bases and J dropped 7; count of bases not matched to a gene: 12. Germline V gives CDR1 LNHDA, CDR2 SQIVND (reference sequence). The CDR3 runs to 16 residues. The CDR3, as DNA: TGTGCCAGTAGTACCGGGACCAGGGGGTATGCTGAAAAACTGTTTTTT. This sequence encodes CASSTGTRGYAEKLFF.

Written as DNA, the CDR3 is TGTGCCAGCAGCAAGGGCCCCGGGCGGGTGGCTGGGGCCAACGTCCTGACTTTC. Amino acid sequence: CASSKGPGRVAGANVLTF. The rearrangement links TRBV5-6 to TRBJ2-6; weak D call: TRBD2 (5 bases). Germline CDR1 reads SGHDT; CDR2 reads YYEEEE. Between the trimmed V and J ends, which lost 4 bases and 2 bases, there was a span of 19 bases. The CDR3 covers 18 residues.